These 23 T cell receptor beta chains share one sample of origin, sequenced in a study of metastatic and nonmetastatic thyroid tumors. Patients had received no treatment of any kind before thyroid surgery. TCRdb re-analyzed the PCR reads through MiXCR. This sample has about 27,000 clones; 16% occur once, and the top ten carry around 6.1%. Sequenced: blood. The source of these receptors is a male donor with papillary thyroid cancer or a benign thyroid nodule (not recorded which). Some clones in this sample may be carry-over from other donors' samples.

Ten or more counts support this clone. Since no conserved phenylalanine or tryptophan closes the CDR3, a read error is the likely cause. Because the CDR3's place on the DNA is in doubt, the DNA is left out and the CDR3 is given as listed by TCRdb. V gene TRBV4-1 combines with J gene TRBJ2-7; TRBD2, as called in the table, went unchecked against the DNA. The CDR3 is 15 residues long, counting both termini. CDR1 is MGHRA and CDR2 is YSYEKL in the germline V gene. CDR3 protein: CASSQLKGLSYEQYL.

This clone has ten or more counts. The CDR3 DNA is TGTGCCAGCAGTGAAAGGCTAGCGGGAAAAAACGAGCAGTACTTC. Translating gives CASSERLAGKNEQYF. The rearrangement uses TRBV2 and TRBJ2-7, with TRBD2 matching over 9 bases. This CDR3 is built from 15 residues. Per germline, CDR1 SNHLY and CDR2 FYNNEI. The ends lost 2 bases at V and 5 bases at J; junction bases unmatched: 7.

This clone has ten or more counts. The rearrangement joins TRBV28 to TRBJ1-2; weak D call: TRBD1 (6 bases). CDR1 is MDHEN, CDR2 SYDVKM, per germline. This CDR3 has 15 residues. Between the trimmed V and J ends, which lost 6 bases and 8 bases, there was a span of 22 bases. The CDR3 bases are TGTGCCAGCAGGGTACTGGGGGCAGGGAATTCGGGCTACACCTTC. Protein: CASRVLGAGNSGYTF.

This clone was counted many times. The J gene is TRBJ2-2, the V gene TRBV2; 9 nucleotides match TRBD2. V gave up 4 bases and J gave up 5 bases; unmatched junction bases: 11. The length of the CDR3 is 17 residues. The V gene's germline CDR1 is SNHLY and CDR2 FYNNEI. CDR3 sequence: CASSGTSGPPGTGELFF. The CDR3 DNA follows: TGTGCCAGCAGTGGAACTAGCGGGCCCCCGGGGACCGGGGAGCTGTTTTTT.

The rearrangement joins TRBV4-3 to TRBJ2-2; D gene uncertain. The ends were cut back, 1 base at V and 4 bases at J, with 10 bases in the middle. The length of the CDR3 is 15 residues. Per the germline V gene, CDR1 is LGHNA and CDR2 is YSLEER. This CDR3 reads CASSQGNIFTGELFF. CDR3 sequence (DNA): TGCGCCAGCAGCCAAGGGAACATATTCACCGGGGAGCTGTTTTTT.

This rearrangement joins TRBV28 to TRBJ2-7, with D possibly TRBD1 on 6 matching bases. CDR1 is MDHEN and CDR2 is SYDVKM in the germline V gene. This CDR3 has 16 residues. V was pared by 10 bases and J by 0 bases, with 22 bases between. The CDR3 DNA sequence: TGTGCCAACATTTCCATCTTAGGACAGAGCTCCTACGAGCAGTACTTC. Residues: CANISILGQSSYEQYF.

This clone is medium-sized within its sample. The rearrangement uses TRBV6-1 and TRBJ1-6; D is uncertain. Trimming took 4 bases from V and 7 from J, leaving 11 bases between them. This CDR3 has 14 residues. CDR1 and CDR2 from the germline V gene are MNHNS and SASEGT. The chain's CDR3 is CASSVEGQNSPLHF. The CDR3 nucleotides read TGTGCCAGCAGTGTTGAGGGCCAGAATTCACCCCTCCACTTT.

This clone came up many times. A clone one base away is much larger, so this may be a read error. This chain uses TRBV27 with TRBJ1-1; D is unresolved. The CDR3 is made up of 16 amino acids. From germline, CDR1 is MNHEY and CDR2 SMNVEV (reference sequence). With 7 bases removed from V and 0 bases from J, the gap between germline ends came to 18 bases. DNA of the CDR3: TGTGCCAGCAACCTACGGGCGGGTGTGATGAACACTGAAGCTTTCTTT. Protein product: CASNLRAGVMNTEAFF.

This clone was counted at least ten times. Possible read error: a much larger clone is one base away. The chain uses TRBV2 and TRBJ2-7, with D perhaps being TRBD1 or TRBD2 (6 bases each). Germline CDR1 and CDR2: SNHLY and FYNNEI. V lost 1 base and J 2 bases, leaving 9 bases between the germline ends. The length of the CDR3 is 14 residues. CDR3 DNA sequence: TGTGCCAGCAGTGAAGACAGGGAGGCCTACGAGCAGTACTTC. Translation gives CASSEDREAYEQYF.

This clone was seen ten or more times. The V call is TRBV7-8, the J call TRBJ2-2, with D possibly TRBD1 on 6 matching bases. The CDR3 is 15 amino acids. Trimming stripped 3 bases from V and 2 bases from J, with 10 bases between. Germline V CDR1 and CDR2: SGHVS, FQNEAQ. Here the CDR3 DNA reads TGTGCCAGCAGCTTCGGGACACTAAACACCGGGGAGCTGTTTTTT. This translates into CASSFGTLNTGELFF.

This clone has at least ten counts. The V and J genes are TRBV4-2 and TRBJ2-7, with D maybe TRBD2 (6 bases). CDR3 length: 16 residues. Trimming removed 2 bases at V and 0 bases at J, with 14 bases between. Germline lookup yields CDR1 LGHNA and CDR2 YNFKEQ. CDR3 in DNA: TGTGCCAGCAGCCAACTGCTAGCGTTGAGCTCCTACGAGCAGTACTTC. As protein: CASSQLLALSSYEQYF.

This clone has ten or more counts. CDR3 sequence: CASSIQVDRGYTF. The CDR3 DNA is TGTGCCAGTAGTATCCAGGTCGATCGTGGCTACACCTTC. This chain joins TRBV19 and TRBJ1-2; D unclear. Germline lookup yields CDR1 LNHDA and CDR2 SQIVND (reference sequence). This CDR3 is built from 13 residues. The V gene lost 3 bases and the J gene lost 7 bases, with 12 bases spanning the gap. Using reference TRBV19 and TRBJ1-2 for the parts outside the CDR3, the full variable domain is DGGITQSPKYLFRKEGQNVTLSCEQNLNHDAMYWYRQDPGQGLRLIYYSQIVNDFQKGDIAEGYSVSREKKESFPLTVTSAQKNPTAFYLCASSIQVDRGYTFGSGTRLTVV.

This clone was seen many times. CDR3 nucleotide sequence: TGTGCCAGCAGCTCCCAGGGACAGGGGGCGAGGGAGCAGTACTTC. This gives the protein CASSSQGQGAREQYF. The chain joins TRBV7-9 to TRBJ2-7, with 12 positions matching TRBD1. Germline V CDR1 and CDR2: SEHNR, FQNEAQ (reference sequence). The CDR3 consists of 15 residues. V lost 4 bases, J lost 7 bases, and 8 bases stayed unmatched. Looking up the rest from reference TRBV7-9 and TRBJ2-7 gives the full variable domain: DTGVSQNPRHKITKRGQNVTFRCDPISEHNRLYWYRQTLGQGPEFLTYFQNEAQLEKSRLLSDRFSAERPKGSFSTLEIQRTEQGDSAMYLCASSSQGQGAREQYFGPGTRLTVT.

By sample fraction, this clone is medium-sized. The chain carries TRBV20-1 and TRBJ2-7; TRBD2 matches 9 bases. Germline V gene lookup returns CDR1 DFQATT and CDR2 SNEGSKA (reference sequence). The CDR3 loop spans 17 amino acids. The CDR3 DNA follows: TGCTTCCTGGCCTCGCGGGAGGGCCGCAACCCCACCTACGAGCAGTACTTC. Translation: CFLASREGRNPTYEQYF.

This clone has more than one count but fewer than ten. This chain joins TRBV4-2 and TRBJ2-3; TRBD2 might be the D (7 bases). Deletions cut 1 base from V and 7 bases from J, with 21 bases between. The CDR3 length is 17 residues. Germline loops: CDR1 LGHNA, CDR2 YNFKEQ. The CDR3 DNA reads TGTGCCAGCAGCCAAGTCGTGGGGAGGGTAGGGGGACATACGCAGTATTTT. This sequence encodes CASSQVVGRVGGHTQYF.

The chain is built from TRBV5-4 and TRBJ1-1; D might be TRBD1 (6 bases). V lost 3 bases and J 4 bases, leaving 16 bases between the germline ends. CDR1 is SGHNT, CDR2 YYREEE, per germline (reference sequence). The CDR3 totals 15 residues. The CDR3 DNA reads TGTGCCAGCAGCTCCACAGGGTCGCGGGGCACTGAAGCTTTCTTT. This translates into CASSSTGSRGTEAFF.

This chain uses TRBV5-6 with TRBJ2-3, with 10 bases lining up with TRBD2. Unmatched junction bases numbered 5, after V lost 0 bases and J lost 4 bases. The CDR3 covers 16 residues. Germline V gene data show CDR1 as SGHDT and CDR2 as YYEEEE. CDR3 protein: CASSLGTSGTPDTQYF. CDR3 DNA sequence: TGTGCCAGCAGCTTGGGTACTAGCGGGACACCAGATACGCAGTATTTT.

There are many counts of this clone. J is TRBJ2-3 and V is TRBV7-6; 8 bases line up with TRBD1. This CDR3 region has 15 residues. The trim removed 4 bases at V and 1 base at J, leaving 4 bases unmatched. The V gene's germline CDR1 is SGHVS and CDR2 FNYEAQ. The CDR3 here is CASSSGQGGTDTQYF. CDR3 in DNA: TGTGCCAGCAGCTCCGGACAGGGCGGCACAGATACGCAGTATTTT.

The chain combines TRBV11-3 with TRBJ2-5; tentatively, D is TRBD1 or TRBD2 (5 bases each). V lost 6 bases and J lost 0, with 11 bases in between. This CDR3 region has 14 residues. Germline V lookup: CDR1 SGHNT, CDR2 YENEEA. The CDR3 sequence is CASSFSGHQETQYF. The CDR3 DNA reads TGTGCCAGCAGTTTTTCGGGACACCAAGAGACCCAGTACTTC.

Ten or more counts support this clone. The CDR3 DNA sequence: TGTGCCAGCCAAACGACAGCCCTGTCCTACGAGCAGTACTTC. It codes for CASQTTALSYEQYF. V usage is TRBV6-2 or TRBV6-3 and J usage is TRBJ2-7; a possible D gene is TRBD1 (5 bases). Trimming shortened V by 8 bases and J by 1 base, and 15 bases separated the two germline ends. This CDR3 comprises 14 residues. The germline gives CDR1 MNHEY, CDR2 SVGEGT.

This clone appeared many times. V is TRBV28 and J is TRBJ2-3, with 10 bases identical to TRBD1. The CDR3 is 15 residues long. Trimming took 7 bases from V and 3 from J; bases not matched to a gene: 7. Germline CDR1 MDHEN, CDR2 SYDVKM. The CDR3 DNA is TGTGCCAGCACCAGCCCGGACAGGGGGACAGATACGCAGTATTTT. Encoded protein: CASTSPDRGTDTQYF.

The V call is TRBV27, the J call TRBJ2-5; D gene ambiguous. Germline V gene lookup returns CDR1 MNHEY and CDR2 SMNVEV (reference sequence). The CDR3 loop spans 13 amino acids. V was shortened by 7 bases and J by 9 bases, with 18 bases between the two germline ends. The CDR3 loop reads CASKLISSRAQYF. Written as DNA, the CDR3 is TGTGCCAGCAAGCTTATCAGTTCACGGGCCCAGTACTTC.

This clone was counted at least ten times. This chain joins TRBV10-3 and TRBJ1-1; unclear D gene. Trimming removed 0 bases at V and 11 bases at J, with 7 bases between. This CDR3 has 11 amino acids. Germline V CDR1 and CDR2: ENHRY, SYGVKD. CDR3 sequence reads: CAISESWWAFF. CDR3 in DNA: TGTGCCATCAGTGAGTCGTGGTGGGCTTTCTTT.